The 22 T cell receptor beta chains in this list originate from one sample, sequenced in a study of neurological immune-mediated disorders. TCRdb reprocessed the 5' RACE reads via MiXCR and lists one record per CDR3 protein. The sample yields approximately 82,000 distinct CDR3 sequences, under 15% seen once. Time point defined: longitudinal time-point 2. The material sequenced was PBMCs. These receptor sequences come from a female donor with HTLV-1-associated myelopathy (HAM/TSP).

This sequence joins TRBV9 and TRBJ1-2, with a possible D match to TRBD1 (6 bases). Trimming took off 6 bases at V and 1 base at J, with 16 bases between the two ends. Germline values: CDR1 SGDLS, CDR2 YYNGEE. CDR3 length equals 15 residues. For the CDR3, the DNA is TGTGCCAGCACTAGGACAGCCCAAGTTAACTATGGCTACACCTTC. It codes for CASTRTAQVNYGYTF.

This clonotype was found a few times. The V and J genes are TRBV2 and TRBJ1-5; no reliable D call. Germline assignment: CDR1 SNHLY and CDR2 FYNNEI. V lost 2 bases to trimming and J lost 6 bases, with 11 bases between them. The CDR3 contains 14 residues. The CDR3, as DNA: TGTGCCAGCAGTGAATCCGGGTATGGTCAGCCCCAGCATTTT. It translates to CASSESGYGQPQHF.

This clonotype was observed at least ten times. CDR3 loop: CASSDPRGTDTQYF. The CDR3 DNA is TGCGCCAGCAGCGACCCGAGGGGCACAGATACGCAGTATTTT. This chain links TRBV5-1 with TRBJ2-3, with a tentative D call TRBD2 (5 bases). The V end lost 4 bases, the J end lost 1 base, and 10 bases lay between the germline ends. This CDR3 is 14 amino acids long. The germline V gene has CDR1 SGHRS and CDR2 YFSETQ.

Ten or more counts support this clonotype. This chain connects TRBV7-2 to TRBJ2-1; D gene uncertain. Trimming pared 5 bases from V and 7 bases from J, leaving 12 bases between. Germline-derived CDR1 and CDR2 are SGHTA and FQGNSA. The CDR3 spans 13 residues. The CDR3 DNA sequence: TGTGCCAGCAGCCGCCCGGCTAAAAATGAGCAGTTCTTC. Encoded protein: CASSRPAKNEQFF.

The sample holds many counts of this clonotype. The rearrangement links TRBV9 to TRBJ1-2, with D perhaps matching TRBD1 (5 bases). This CDR3 has 15 residues. Germline V CDR1 and CDR2: SGDLS, YYNGEE. V lost 4 bases and J 4 bases, leaving 17 bases between the germline ends. The CDR3 sequence: CASSPGGGRSYGYTF. The CDR3 DNA sequence: TGTGCCAGCAGCCCGGGCGGGGGACGTAGCTATGGCTACACCTTC.

This clonotype was found many times. This chain uses TRBV10-3 with TRBJ2-3, with D perhaps matching TRBD1 or TRBD2 (5 bases each). V lost 3 bases to trimming and J lost 2 bases, with 12 bases between them. CDR1 ENHRY and CDR2 SYGVKD come from the germline V gene. This CDR3 comprises 15 residues. CDR3 nucleotides: TGTGCCATCAGTGAAATGGGGGACGACACAGATACGCAGTATTTT. Its translation: CAISEMGDDTDTQYF.

The chain joins TRBV20-1 to TRBJ2-5, with TRBD1 identical over 8 bases. The CDR3 sequence is 14 residues long. The V gene end was trimmed by 6 bases and the J gene end by 5 bases; junction bases not matched to a gene: 11. Germline-derived CDR1 and CDR2 are DFQATT and SNEGSKA (reference sequence). The chain's CDR3 is CSALTGDGAETQYF. For the CDR3, the DNA is TGCAGTGCCCTGACAGGGGACGGCGCGGAGACCCAGTACTTC.

The CDR3 region is CASSMDGRNYGYTF. The DNA of the CDR3 is TGTGCCAGTAGTATGGACGGTCGTAACTATGGCTACACCTTC. The chain combines TRBV19 with TRBJ1-2, with D unclear. Germline V gene lookup returns CDR1 LNHDA and CDR2 SQIVND (reference sequence). The CDR3 has 14 amino acids. Trimming cost V 3 bases and J 1 base, with 9 bases left between them.

This clonotype was counted ten times or more. The chain employs TRBV10-3 and TRBJ2-1, with no clear D. This CDR3 has 12 amino acids. V was pared by 8 bases and J by 5 bases, with 10 bases between. The germline V gene encodes CDR1 ENHRY and CDR2 SYGVKD. The CDR3 DNA sequence: TGTGCCATCTCGCAGTCAGACAATGAGCAGTTCTTC. Its protein is CAISQSDNEQFF.

The rearrangement joins TRBV5-4 to TRBJ2-3; tentatively, D is TRBD2 (7 bases). Trimming removed 6 bases from V and 4 bases from J, with 15 bases in between. Germline V gene lookup returns CDR1 SGHNT and CDR2 YYREEE (reference sequence). The CDR3 runs to 14 residues. The DNA for the CDR3 is TGTGCCAGCACCCTTAAGGGGGGGGCAGATACGCAGTATTTT. Protein product: CASTLKGGADTQYF.

Ten or more counts support this clonotype. The chain joins TRBV10-3 to TRBJ2-1; D call uncertain. V shed 7 bases and J shed 6 bases, with 13 bases lying between them. Germline V lookup: CDR1 ENHRY, CDR2 SYGVKD. The CDR3 extends over 13 amino acids. The DNA of the CDR3 is TGTGCCATCAAAAGGGAATTTGTCAATGAGCAGTTCTTC. The encoded protein is CAIKREFVNEQFF.

This clonotype was observed many times. V is TRBV20-1 and J is TRBJ1-6; D not resolved. The CDR3 has 17 residues. Trimming cost V 3 bases and J 0 bases, with 15 bases left between them. Germline lookup yields CDR1 DFQATT and CDR2 SNEGSKA (reference sequence). CDR3 amino acids: CSASQRVRGSYNSPLHF. Here the CDR3 DNA reads TGCAGTGCTAGTCAAAGGGTTCGGGGCTCCTATAATTCACCCCTCCACTTT.

The chain couples TRBV11-2 to TRBJ2-1; no firm D call. The V and J ends lost 0 bases and 6 bases respectively, with 15 bases between them. Germline V CDR1 and CDR2: SGHAT, FQNNGV. The CDR3 sequence is 16 residues long. CDR3 in amino acids: CASSLESQPKGNEQFF. Here the CDR3 DNA reads TGTGCCAGCAGCTTAGAATCCCAACCAAAGGGCAATGAGCAGTTCTTC.

This clonotype was observed at least ten times. The CDR3 sequence is CASVTQGLGSYGYTF. For the CDR3, the DNA is TGTGCCAGCGTTACCCAGGGCCTTGGGTCCTATGGCTACACCTTC. J is TRBJ1-2 and V is TRBV2; possible D gene TRBD1, 5 bases. Looked up from germline, CDR1 is SNHLY and CDR2 is FYNNEI. The V and J ends lost 8 bases and 4 bases respectively, with 20 bases between them. The CDR3 consists of 15 residues. Full variable domain (rest looked up from reference TRBV2 and TRBJ1-2): EPEVTQTPSHQVTQMGQEVILRCVPISNHLYFYWYRQILGQKVEFLVSFYNNEISEKSEIFDDQFSVERPDGSNFTLKIRSTKLEDSAMYFCASVTQGLGSYGYTFGSGTRLTVV.

This clonotype was seen repeatedly, ten times or more. The chain recombines TRBV3-1 with TRBJ1-3; maybe TRBD1 (5 bases). Germline CDR1 LGHDT, CDR2 YNNKEL (reference sequence). The CDR3 totals 16 residues. V was clipped by 4 bases and J by 3 bases, with 16 bases between them. The CDR3 nucleotides are TGTGCCAGCAGCCCCTCCTGGGGGGGTGTTGGAAACACCATATATTTT. This codes for CASSPSWGGVGNTIYF. The full variable domain, completed using reference TRBV3-1 and TRBJ1-3, is DTAVSQTPKYLVTQMGNDKSIKCEQNLGHDTMYWYKQDSKKFLKIMFSYNNKELIINETVPNRFSPKSPDKAHLNLHINSLELGDSAVYFCASSPSWGGVGNTIYFGEGSWLTVV.

This clonotype showed up many times. J is TRBJ2-7 and V is TRBV7-2, with D unclear. V lost 5 bases and J 9 bases, leaving 11 bases between the germline ends. Germline CDR1 is SGHTA and CDR2 is FQGNSA. This CDR3 spans 11 amino acids. CDR3 protein: CASSPQILQYF. As DNA, the CDR3 is TGTGCCAGCAGCCCCCAGATTCTGCAGTACTTC.

The rearrangement uses TRBV5-1 and TRBJ2-6; D uncertain. The CDR3 is 15 amino acids. Germline CDR1 reads SGHRS; CDR2 reads YFSETQ. The DNA of the CDR3 is TGCACCAACAGACCTGACGGCTCTGGGGCCAACGTCCTGACTTTC. Translated: CTNRPDGSGANVLTF.

Only a few counts were recorded for this clonotype. This rearrangement joins TRBV20-1 to TRBJ2-5, with 10 bases that match TRBD2. CDR1 and CDR2 from the germline V gene are DFQATT and SNEGSKA (reference sequence). V lost 3 bases and J lost 4; bases outside the gene matches: 14. This CDR3 has 17 amino acids. The CDR3 nucleotides read TGCAGTGCTAGGACGCTTAGCGGGGGGACTCTTTCAGAGACCCAGTACTTC. Translated: CSARTLSGGTLSETQYF.

This clonotype was detected ten times or more. The gene calls are TRBV7-2 and TRBJ1-2; D possibly corresponds to TRBD1 (6 bases). Trimming pared 4 bases from V and 6 bases from J, leaving 24 bases between. The CDR3 has 17 residues. Germline CDR1 and CDR2: SGHTA and FQGNSA. The CDR3, as DNA: TGTGCCAGCAGCTCAGGGGTCGTCTGGGGGGGAAGAGATGGCTACACCTTC. Residues: CASSSGVVWGGRDGYTF.

This clonotype showed up many times. V and J are TRBV6-5 and TRBJ2-1; D uncertain. Trimming cost V 0 bases and J 7 bases, with 16 bases left between them. This CDR3 is 16 amino acids long. Germline CDR1 and CDR2: MNHEY and SVGAGI. CDR3 sequence (DNA): TGTGCCAGCAGTTACTCGTTTGCGAGGATCGGGAATGAGCAGTTCTTC. Protein sequence: CASSYSFARIGNEQFF.

This clonotype was counted ten times or more. The CDR3 spells CASSGTGELFF. The CDR3 DNA reads TGCGCCAGCAGCGGGACCGGGGAGCTGTTTTTT. V and J are TRBV5-1 and TRBJ2-2; the D is unclear. Trimming stripped 4 bases from V and 5 bases from J, with 3 bases between. The germline CDR1 and CDR2 sequences are SGHRS and YFSETQ. This CDR3 has 11 residues.

This clonotype was seen repeatedly, ten times or more. This chain links TRBV5-1 with TRBJ2-6; D is perhaps TRBD2 (5 bases). The V end was cut by 6 bases, the J end by 3 bases, with 13 bases between. The CDR3 has 15 amino acids. Per germline, CDR1 SGHRS and CDR2 YFSETQ. The CDR3, as DNA: TGCGCCAGCATTCTCGGAGGTGATGGGGCCAACGTCCTGACTTTC. This encodes CASILGGDGANVLTF.